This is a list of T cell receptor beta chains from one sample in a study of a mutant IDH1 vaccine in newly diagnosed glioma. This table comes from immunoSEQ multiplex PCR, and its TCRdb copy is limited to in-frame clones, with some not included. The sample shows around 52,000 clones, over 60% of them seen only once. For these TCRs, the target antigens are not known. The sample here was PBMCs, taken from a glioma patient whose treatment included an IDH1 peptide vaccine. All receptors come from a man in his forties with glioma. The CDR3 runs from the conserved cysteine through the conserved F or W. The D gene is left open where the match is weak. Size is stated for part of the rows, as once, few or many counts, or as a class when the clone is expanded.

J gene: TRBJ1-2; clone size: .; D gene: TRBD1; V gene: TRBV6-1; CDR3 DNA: TGTGCCAGCGGTGGACAGGGGATAGTTGGCTACACCTTC; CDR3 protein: CASGGQGIVGYTF
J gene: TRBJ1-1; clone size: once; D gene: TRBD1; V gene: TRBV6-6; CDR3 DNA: TGTGCCAGCAGTGCGAGACAGGGAGCCCCTGAAGCTTTCTTT; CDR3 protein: CASSARQGAPEAFF
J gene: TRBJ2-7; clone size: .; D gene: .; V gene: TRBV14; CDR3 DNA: TGTGCCAGCAGCCAGCACGGACCCTACGAGCAGTACTTC; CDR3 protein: CASSQHGPYEQYF
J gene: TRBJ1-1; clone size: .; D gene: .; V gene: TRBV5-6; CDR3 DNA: TGTGCCAGCAGCCCCCAGTTCGACAGACGCGAAGCTTTCTTT; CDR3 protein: CASSPQFDRREAFF
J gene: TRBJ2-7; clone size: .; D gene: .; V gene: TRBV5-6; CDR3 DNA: TGTGCCAGCACCCCAGGGACTTCACTGAGCTCCTACGAGCAGTACTTC; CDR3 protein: CASTPGTSLSSYEQYF
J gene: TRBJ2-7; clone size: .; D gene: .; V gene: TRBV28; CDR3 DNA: TGTGCCAGCAGTGGAGCCCACCAGTACGAGCAGTACTTC; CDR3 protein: CASSGAHQYEQYF
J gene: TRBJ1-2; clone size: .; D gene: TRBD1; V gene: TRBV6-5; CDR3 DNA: TGTGCCAGCAGTTCTCGAAACAGGGGCTCCTATGGCTACACCTTC; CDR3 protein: CASSSRNRGSYGYTF
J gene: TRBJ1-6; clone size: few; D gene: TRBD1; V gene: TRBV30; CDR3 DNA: TGTGCCTGGGACAGGGGGTTAGGTTCACCCCTCCACTTT; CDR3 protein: CAWDRGLGSPLHF
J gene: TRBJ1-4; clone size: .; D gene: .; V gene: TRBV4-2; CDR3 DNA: TGTGCCAGCAGCCAAGAGGCGGGTACCACTAATGAAAAACTGTTTTTT; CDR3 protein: CASSQEAGTTNEKLFF
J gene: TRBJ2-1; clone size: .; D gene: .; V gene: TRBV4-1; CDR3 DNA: TGCGCCAGCAGCCAGTCCGGCGGGCTATATGAGCAGTTCTTC; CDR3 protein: CASSQSGGLYEQFF
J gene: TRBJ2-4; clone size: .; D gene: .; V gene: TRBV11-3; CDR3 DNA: TGTGCCAGCAGCTTAATTACAGAACTTCAGTACTTC; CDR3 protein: CASSLITELQYF
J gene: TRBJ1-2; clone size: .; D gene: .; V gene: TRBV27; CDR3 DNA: TGTGCCAGCAGTTTCGGGCGGGGAAGGTATGGCTACACCTTC; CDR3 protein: CASSFGRGRYGYTF
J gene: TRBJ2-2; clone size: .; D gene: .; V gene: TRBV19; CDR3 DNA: TGTGCCAGTAGTGCCCCCTCCAGCGTTAGGAACACCGGGGAGCTGTTTTTT; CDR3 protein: CASSAPSSVRNTGELFF
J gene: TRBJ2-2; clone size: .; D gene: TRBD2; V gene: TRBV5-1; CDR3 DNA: TGCGCCAGCAGAGGCGGGAGAAATACCGGGGAGCTGTTTTTT; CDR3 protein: CASRGGRNTGELFF
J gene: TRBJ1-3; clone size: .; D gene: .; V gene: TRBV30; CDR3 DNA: TGTGCCTTAACGCATGTACAGAACTCTGGAAACACCATATATTTT; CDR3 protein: CALTHVQNSGNTIYF
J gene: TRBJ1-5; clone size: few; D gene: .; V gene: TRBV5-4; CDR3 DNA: TGTGCCAGCAGCTCGGGACCGAAGCCTAATCAGCCCCAGCATTTT; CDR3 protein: CASSSGPKPNQPQHF
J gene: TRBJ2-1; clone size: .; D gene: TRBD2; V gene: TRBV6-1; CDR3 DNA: TGTGCCAGCAGTGAATTAGCGGGGGGGAGGGGTGAGCAGTTCTTC; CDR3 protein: CASSELAGGRGEQFF
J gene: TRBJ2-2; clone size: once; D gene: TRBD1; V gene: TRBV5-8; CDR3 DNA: TGTGCCAGCAGCTTGTGGGGCAGGGCAGGGGGCCTCGCCGGGGAGCTGTTTTTT; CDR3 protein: CASSLWGRAGGLAGELFF
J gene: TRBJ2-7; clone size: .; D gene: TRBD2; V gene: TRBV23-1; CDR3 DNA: TGCGCCAGCAGTCAAACCGGGCGGTCGCTAGCGGGAAACGAGCAGTACTTC; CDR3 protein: CASSQTGRSLAGNEQYF
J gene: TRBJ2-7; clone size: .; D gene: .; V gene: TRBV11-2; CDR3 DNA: TGTGCCAGCAGCTTAGGCCATTCCTACGAGCAGTACTTC; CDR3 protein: CASSLGHSYEQYF
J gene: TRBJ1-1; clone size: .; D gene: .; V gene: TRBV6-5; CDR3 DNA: TGTGCCAGCAGAAAGGGAGGGGGAGGGAACACTGAAGCTTTCTTT; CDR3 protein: CASRKGGGGNTEAFF
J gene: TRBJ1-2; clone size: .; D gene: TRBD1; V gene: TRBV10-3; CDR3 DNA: TGTGCCATCAGTCCAGGGGGAGGGGTAAGGTATGGCTACACCTTC; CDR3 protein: CAISPGGGVRYGYTF
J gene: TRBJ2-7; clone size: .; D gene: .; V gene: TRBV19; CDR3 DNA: TGTGCCAGTAGTACGTCGCTCGGGACGGACTCCTACGAGCAGTACTTC; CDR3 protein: CASSTSLGTDSYEQYF
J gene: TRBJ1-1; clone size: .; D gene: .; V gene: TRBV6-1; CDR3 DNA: TGTGCCAGCAGTGAACTGAGGGGCTGGACTGAAGCTTTCTTT; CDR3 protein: CASSELRGWTEAFF
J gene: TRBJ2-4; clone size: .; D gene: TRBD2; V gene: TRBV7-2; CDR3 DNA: TGTGCCAGCAGCTTAGTAGGGACTAGCGGGAGGAACATTCAGTACTTC; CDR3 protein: CASSLVGTSGRNIQYF
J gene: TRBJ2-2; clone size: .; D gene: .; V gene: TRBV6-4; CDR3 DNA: TGTGCCAGCAGGGAAGCCGCAGGGGCCGGGGAGCTGTTTTTT; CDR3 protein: CASREAAGAGELFF
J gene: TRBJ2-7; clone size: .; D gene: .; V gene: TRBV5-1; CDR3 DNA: TGCGCCAGCAGCTTGGGGGCCGGGAGCTCCCCAGGCGAGCAGTACTTC; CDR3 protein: CASSLGAGSSPGEQYF
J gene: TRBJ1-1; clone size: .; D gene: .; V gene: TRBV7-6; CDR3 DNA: TGTGCCAGCAGCTTAGCCGGGAGGGGAGGCACTGAAGCTTTCTTT; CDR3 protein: CASSLAGRGGTEAFF
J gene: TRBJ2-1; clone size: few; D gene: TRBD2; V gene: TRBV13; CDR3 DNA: TGTGCCAGCAGCCAGGGACTAGTCATCAATGAGCAGTTCTTC; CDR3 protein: CASSQGLVINEQFF
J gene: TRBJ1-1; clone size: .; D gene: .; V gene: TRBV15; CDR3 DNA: TGTGCCACCAGCAGAGAGGCAGGGTTGAACACTGAAGCTTTCTTT; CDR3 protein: CATSREAGLNTEAFF
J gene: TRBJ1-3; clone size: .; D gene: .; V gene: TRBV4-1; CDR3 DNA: TGCGCCAGCAAACCCGACTCTGGAAACACCATATATTTT; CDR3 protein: CASKPDSGNTIYF
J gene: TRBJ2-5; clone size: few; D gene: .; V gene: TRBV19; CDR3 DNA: TGTGCCAGTAGTCGTGAGACTAGTGAGACCCAGTACTTC; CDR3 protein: CASSRETSETQYF
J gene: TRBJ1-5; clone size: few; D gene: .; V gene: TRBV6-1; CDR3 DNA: TGTGCCAGCACCCTTGGGGGGGAGTCGCCCCAGCATTTT; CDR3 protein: CASTLGGESPQHF
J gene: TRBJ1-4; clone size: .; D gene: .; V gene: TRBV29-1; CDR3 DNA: TGCAGCGCAGGCCGGGACGGTGGAAATGAACTGTTTTTT; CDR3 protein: CSAGRDGGNELFF
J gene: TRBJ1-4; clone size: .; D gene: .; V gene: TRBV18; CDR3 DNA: TGTGCCAGCTCCTACGCGGAAAAACTGTTTTTT; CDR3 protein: CASSYAEKLFF
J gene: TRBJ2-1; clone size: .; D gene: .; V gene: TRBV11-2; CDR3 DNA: TGTGCCAGCGGACGTCCCTACAATGAGCAGTTCTTC; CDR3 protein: CASGRPYNEQFF
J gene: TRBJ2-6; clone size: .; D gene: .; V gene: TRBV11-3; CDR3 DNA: TGTGCCAGCAGCTTAATGAGTCCCTCATATTCTGGGGCCAACGTCCTGACTTTC; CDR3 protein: CASSLMSPSYSGANVLTF
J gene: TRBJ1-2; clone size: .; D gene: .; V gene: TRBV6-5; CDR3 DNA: TGTGCCAGCAGCTCAACTTACTATGGCTACACCTTC; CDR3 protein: CASSSTYYGYTF
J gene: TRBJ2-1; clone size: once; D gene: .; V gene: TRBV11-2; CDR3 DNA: TGTGCCAGCAGTTCGTGGGGGGAGCAGTTCTTC; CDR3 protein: CASSSWGEQFF
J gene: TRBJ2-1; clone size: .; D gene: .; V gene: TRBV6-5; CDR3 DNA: TGTGCCAGCAGTGCCTTTAGTAACTCCTACAATGAGCAGTTCTTC; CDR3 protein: CASSAFSNSYNEQFF
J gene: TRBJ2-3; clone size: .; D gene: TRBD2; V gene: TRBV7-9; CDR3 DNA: TGTGCCAGCAGCCCGCCCCCGGGACTAGCGACAGATACGCAGTATTTT; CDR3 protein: CASSPPPGLATDTQYF
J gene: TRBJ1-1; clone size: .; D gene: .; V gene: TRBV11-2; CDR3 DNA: TGTGCCAGCAGCTCCCCGGGCGGCACTGAAGCTTTCTTT; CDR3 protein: CASSSPGGTEAFF
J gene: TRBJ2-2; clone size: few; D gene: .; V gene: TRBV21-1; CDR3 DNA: TGTGCCAGCAGCAATAGCGGGAGAGCCAACACCGGGGAGCTGTTTTTT; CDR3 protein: CASSNSGRANTGELFF
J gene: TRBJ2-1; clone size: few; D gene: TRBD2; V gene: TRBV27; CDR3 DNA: TGTGCCAGCAGTTTCTTCCTAGCGGGAGTACGCAATGAGCAGTTCTTC; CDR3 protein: CASSFFLAGVRNEQFF
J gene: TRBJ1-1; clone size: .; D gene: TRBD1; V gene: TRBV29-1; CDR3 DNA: TGCAGCGTTCCCGACAGGGGGTATGACACTGAAGCTTTCTTT; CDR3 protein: CSVPDRGYDTEAFF
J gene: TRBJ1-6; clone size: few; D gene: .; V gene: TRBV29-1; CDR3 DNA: TGCAGCGTTGGTGACGGGAGGAATTCACCCCTCCACTTT; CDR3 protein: CSVGDGRNSPLHF
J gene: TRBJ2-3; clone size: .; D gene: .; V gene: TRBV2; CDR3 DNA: TGTGCCAGCAGGGAGGGTCATACGCAGTATTTT; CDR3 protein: CASREGHTQYF
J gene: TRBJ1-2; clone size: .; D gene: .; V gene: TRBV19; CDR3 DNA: TGTGCCAGTAGACTGAAGACAGTGGAGGGCTACACCTTC; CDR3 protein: CASRLKTVEGYTF
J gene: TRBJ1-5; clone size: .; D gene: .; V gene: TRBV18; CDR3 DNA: TGTGCCAGCTCACCAGGAAGACCCGGAAGCAATCAGCCCCAGCATTTT; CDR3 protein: CASSPGRPGSNQPQHF
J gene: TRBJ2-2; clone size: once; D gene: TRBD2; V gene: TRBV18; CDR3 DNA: TGTGCCAGCTCACCTGGACTAGCGGGCCCCACCGGGGAGCTGTTTTTT; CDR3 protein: CASSPGLAGPTGELFF
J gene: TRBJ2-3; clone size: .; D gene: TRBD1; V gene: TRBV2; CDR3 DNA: TGTGCCAGCAGCCGGGACAGCGACACAGATACGCAGTATTTT; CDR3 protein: CASSRDSDTDTQYF
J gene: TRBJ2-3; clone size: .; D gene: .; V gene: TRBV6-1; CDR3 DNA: TGTGCCAGCAGTGCAGGGGCGAGTAGCACAGATACGCAGTATTTT; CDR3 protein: CASSAGASSTDTQYF
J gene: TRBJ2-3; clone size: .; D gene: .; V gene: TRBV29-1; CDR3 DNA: TGCAGCGAGGTAGAGGGCACAGATACGCAGTATTTT; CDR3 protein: CSEVEGTDTQYF
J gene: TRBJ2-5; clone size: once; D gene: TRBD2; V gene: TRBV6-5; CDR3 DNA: TGTGCCAGCAGCCCCTTAGCGGGGAACCAAGAGACCCAGTACTTC; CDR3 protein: CASSPLAGNQETQYF
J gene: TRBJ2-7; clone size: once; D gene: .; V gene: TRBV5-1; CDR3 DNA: TGCGCCAGCAGCTTGGTGGGGTCCGAGCAGTACTTC; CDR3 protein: CASSLVGSEQYF
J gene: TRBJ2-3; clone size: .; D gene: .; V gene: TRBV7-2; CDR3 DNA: TGTGCCAGCAGCCCCCGGGGCGGGGGCACAGATACGCAGTATTTT; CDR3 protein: CASSPRGGGTDTQYF
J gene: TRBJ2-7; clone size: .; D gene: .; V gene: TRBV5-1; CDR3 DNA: TGCGCCAGCAGCCCCCCATCGGGCGGCTACGAGCAGTACTTC; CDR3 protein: CASSPPSGGYEQYF
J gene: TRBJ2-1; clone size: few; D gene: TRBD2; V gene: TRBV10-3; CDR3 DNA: TGTGCCATCAGTGAGCCCCGGACTAGCGGGAGGCCAAGCTCCTACAATGAGCAGTTCTTC; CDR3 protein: CAISEPRTSGRPSSYNEQFF